This record covers a single TCR beta chain. The CDR3 covers 11 residues. V gave up 4 bases and J gave up 8 bases; unmatched junction bases: 4. Germline loops: CDR1 SQVTM, CDR2 ANQGSEA. MiXCR, run by TCRdb on the 5' RACE reads, gives a single entry per CDR3 protein. The sample holds more than 45,000 distinct CDR3 sequences, about 28% seen once. The sequencing input was tumor-infiltrating memory CD4+ T cells sorted from the breast tumor. The subset here: memory CD4+ T cells, CD4+CD45RO+CD25-. The sequence was collected from a female donor with breast cancer. J is TRBJ1-1 and V is TRBV29-1; 7 nucleotides agree with TRBD1. The CDR3 spells CSVGTGEEAFF. The DNA for the CDR3 is TGCAGCGTTGGTACAGGGGAGGAAGCTTTCTTT.